This paragraph covers one TCR beta chain sequence. Antigen unknown. At one of its ends the junction is not consistent with the germline gene, which may arise from a read error. The entry originates in a study of molecular identifiers for immune sequencing clone quantification. Whole-study context: Split five ways in replicates, RNA from approximately 20,000 or 98,000 naive CD8 cells had four portions sequenced.

The CDR3 runs to 13 residues. Looked up from germline, CDR1 is SEHNR and CDR2 is FQNEAQ (reference sequence). The study's findings and limits: Clones carrying above 20 RNA copies accounted for over 97% of effector molecules, under 1% in naive cells.

A CD8+CD4-CCR7+CD45RA+ gate was used to sort naive CD8 T cells. Library preparation followed earlier protocols using designated TCR primers. TCRdb re-called the PCR reads with MiXCR, one entry per CDR3 protein. The sample records 100,000 or so distinct CDR3 sequences, roughly 34% being singletons. The TCR originated in a human donor in good health. Some libraries in this study had Jurkat cell RNA spiked in. This sequence joins TRBV7-9 and TRBJ1-5; D gene unclear. The sequenced material came from naive CD8+ T cells from blood, with Jurkat cell RNA spiked in. Described subset: FACS-sorted CD8+CD4-CCR7+CD45RA+ naive T cells. CDR3 sequence: CASTDGVGQPQQF. The CDR3 nucleotides read TGTGCCAGCACCGACGGGGTTGGTCAGCCCCAGCAATTT.